The rows below give T cell receptor beta chains drawn from one sample of a study of cytomegalovirus exposure and HLA in healthy donors. The method was immunoSEQ multiplex PCR; TCRdb's version includes in-frame clones alone and lacks a portion of them. Counted here are roughly 73,000 clones, 60% to 85% occurring once; the ten biggest clones make up around 11%. Material: PBMCs. These receptors all come from a man aged 70 or older in good health and CMV-seronegative. Each CDR3 is given with its conserved first and last residue. Size values are once, few and many counts, or a class for expanded clones, and some rows have none.

v_call,clone_size,j_call,cdr3_aa
TRBV4-2,.,TRBJ2-1,CASSQRRDPYNEQFF
TRBV6-5,few,TRBJ1-2,CATFNPGDYGYTF
TRBV18,.,TRBJ1-2,CASSPPKGVEDYGYTF
TRBV15,.,TRBJ1-4,CATSRDGGQGSEKLFF
TRBV18,.,TRBJ2-2,CASSPSAGATNTGELFF
TRBV5-1,.,TRBJ2-1,CASSLGVSGSSYNEQFF
TRBV6-5,.,.,CASRRDSHYEQYF
TRBV7-2,.,TRBJ2-1,CASSSSGGATTKFF
TRBV5-1,.,TRBJ1-5,CASSLGPNSNQPQHF
TRBV5-5,.,TRBJ1-5,CASSFSPPGGSNQPQHF
TRBV7-2,.,TRBJ2-7,CASSLAPGVGEQYF
TRBV11-2,.,TRBJ2-1,CASSLVAGSHEQFF
TRBV6-5,once,TRBJ2-7,CASSYLAGTYEQYF
TRBV19,.,TRBJ1-1,CASSVRYEGRGPSWTEAFF
TRBV19,.,TRBJ1-5,CASSTQDRVRPQHF
TRBV7-2,.,TRBJ2-5,CASSLGLAVQETQYF
TRBV4-1,.,TRBJ1-2,CASSQVIRGNGYTF
TRBV10-3,.,TRBJ2-3,CAINGGGGTDTQYF
TRBV5-4,.,TRBJ2-1,CASSQTGLTYNEQFF
TRBV28,.,TRBJ1-3,CASRTPGVNTIYF
TRBV7-8,.,TRBJ2-1,CASSLLSSGGNEQFF
TRBV6-6,.,TRBJ2-3,CASRTGNLGTDTQYF
TRBV6-4,.,TRBJ1-2,CASSDSNRGYGYTF
TRBV5-1,.,TRBJ2-7,CASSLGTGGDPGQYF
TRBV5-1,.,TRBJ2-2,CASSSTGTQNTGELFF
TRBV5-6,.,TRBJ2-7,CASSLGLSHEQYF
TRBV9,.,TRBJ1-1,CASSVQSGGVTEAFF
TRBV2,.,TRBJ2-5,CASSGSGTGGQETQYF